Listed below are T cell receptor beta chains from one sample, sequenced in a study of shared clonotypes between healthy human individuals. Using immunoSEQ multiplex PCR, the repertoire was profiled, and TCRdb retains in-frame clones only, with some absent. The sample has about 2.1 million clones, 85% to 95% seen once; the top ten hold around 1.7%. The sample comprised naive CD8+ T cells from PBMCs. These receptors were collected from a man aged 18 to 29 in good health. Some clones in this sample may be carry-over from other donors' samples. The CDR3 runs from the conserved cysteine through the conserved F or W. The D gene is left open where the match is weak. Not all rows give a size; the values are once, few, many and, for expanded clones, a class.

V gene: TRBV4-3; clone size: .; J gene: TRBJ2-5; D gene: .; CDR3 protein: CASSQVEGRKTQYF; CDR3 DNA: TGCGCCAGCAGCCAAGTGGAGGGAAGAAAGACCCAGTACTTC
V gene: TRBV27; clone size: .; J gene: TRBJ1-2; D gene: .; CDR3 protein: CASSSRTAAGLDGYTF; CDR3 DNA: TGTGCCAGCAGTTCCAGGACAGCGGCGGGCCTCGATGGCTACACCTTC
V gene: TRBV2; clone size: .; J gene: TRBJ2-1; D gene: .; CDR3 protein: CASSDMGINEQFF; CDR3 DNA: TGTGCCAGCAGTGACATGGGCATCAATGAGCAGTTCTTC
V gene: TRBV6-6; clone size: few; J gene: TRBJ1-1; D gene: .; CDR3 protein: CASSPDTVTAFF; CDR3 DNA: TGTGCCAGCAGTCCCGACACGGTCACGGCTTTCTTT
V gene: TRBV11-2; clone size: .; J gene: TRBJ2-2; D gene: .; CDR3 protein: CASSLFPGFSATGELFF; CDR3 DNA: TGTGCCAGCAGCTTATTCCCGGGGTTTTCGGCCACCGGGGAGCTGTTTTTT
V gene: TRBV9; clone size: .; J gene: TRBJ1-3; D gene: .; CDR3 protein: CASSVDGSLRPSGNTIYF; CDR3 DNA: TGTGCCAGCAGCGTAGACGGGAGCCTGCGTCCTTCTGGAAACACCATATATTTT
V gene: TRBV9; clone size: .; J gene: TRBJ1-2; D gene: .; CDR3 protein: CASSAHPSGGYTF; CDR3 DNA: TGTGCCAGCAGCGCCCATCCGTCGGGAGGCTACACCTTC
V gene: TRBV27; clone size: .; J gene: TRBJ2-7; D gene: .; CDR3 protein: CASGHWGYEQYF; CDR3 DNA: TGTGCCAGTGGGCATTGGGGCTACGAGCAGTACTTC
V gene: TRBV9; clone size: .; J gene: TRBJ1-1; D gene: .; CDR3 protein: CASSATGGVTNTEAFF; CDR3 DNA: TGTGCCAGCAGCGCGACAGGAGGTGTGACGAACACTGAAGCTTTCTTT
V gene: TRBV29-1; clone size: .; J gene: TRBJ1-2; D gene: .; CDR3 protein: CSVPGRRGGYTF; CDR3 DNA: TGCAGCGTCCCGGGTCGCAGAGGTGGCTACACCTTC
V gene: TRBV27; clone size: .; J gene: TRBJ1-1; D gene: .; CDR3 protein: CASSLGGSAFF; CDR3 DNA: TGTGCCAGCAGTTTAGGGGGTTCAGCTTTCTTT
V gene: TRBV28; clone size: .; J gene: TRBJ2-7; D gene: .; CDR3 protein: CASSNIRGIKQYF; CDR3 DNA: TGTGCCAGCAGTAACATCAGGGGCATTAAACAGTACTTC
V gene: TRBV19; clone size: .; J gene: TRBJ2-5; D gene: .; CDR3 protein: CASSAPSEETQYF; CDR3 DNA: TGTGCCAGTAGCGCTCCTTCCGAAGAGACCCAGTACTTC
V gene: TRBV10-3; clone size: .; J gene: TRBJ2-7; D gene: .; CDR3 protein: CAIRATLSYEQYF; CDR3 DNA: TGTGCCATCAGGGCTACGCTCTCCTACGAGCAGTACTTC
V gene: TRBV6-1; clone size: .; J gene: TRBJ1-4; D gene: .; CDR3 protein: CASTPAGWEKLFF; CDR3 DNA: TGTGCCAGCACTCCCGCGGGGTGGGAAAAACTGTTTTTT
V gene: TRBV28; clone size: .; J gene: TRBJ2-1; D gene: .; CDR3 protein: CASNGGTDYNEQFF; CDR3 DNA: TGTGCCAGCAACGGTGGGACGGACTACAATGAGCAGTTCTTC
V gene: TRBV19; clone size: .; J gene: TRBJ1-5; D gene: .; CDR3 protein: CASSIRETEPQPQHF; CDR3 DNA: TGTGCCAGTAGTATACGGGAGACAGAGCCCCAGCCCCAGCATTTT
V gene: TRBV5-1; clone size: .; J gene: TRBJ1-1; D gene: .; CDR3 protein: CASSLASRVVQGDGSAAFF; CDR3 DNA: TGCGCCAGCAGCTTGGCTAGTCGTGTAGTACAGGGAGACGGTTCAGCGGCTTTCTTT
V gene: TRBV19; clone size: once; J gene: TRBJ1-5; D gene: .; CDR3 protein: CASRTDSNQPQHF; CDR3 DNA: TGTGCCAGTAGAACAGATAGCAATCAGCCCCAGCATTTT
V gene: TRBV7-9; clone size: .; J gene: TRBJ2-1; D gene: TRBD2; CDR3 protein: CASSLLAGGGNEQFF; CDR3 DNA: TGTGCCAGCAGCCTCCTAGCGGGAGGAGGCAATGAGCAGTTCTTC
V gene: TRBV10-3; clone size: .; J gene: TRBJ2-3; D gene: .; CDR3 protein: CAISESSGQRNTDTQYF; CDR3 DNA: TGTGCCATCAGTGAGTCAAGTGGACAAAGAAACACAGATACGCAGTATTTT
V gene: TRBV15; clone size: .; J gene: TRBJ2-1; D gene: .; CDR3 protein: CATSRSPGDNEQFF; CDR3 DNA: TGTGCCACCAGCAGATCCCCTGGAGACAATGAGCAGTTCTTC
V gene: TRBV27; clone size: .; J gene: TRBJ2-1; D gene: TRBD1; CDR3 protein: CASSFRDRENEQFF; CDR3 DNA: TGTGCCAGCAGTTTTAGAGACAGGGAGAATGAGCAGTTCTTC
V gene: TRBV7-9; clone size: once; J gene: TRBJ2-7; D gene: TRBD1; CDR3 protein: CASSSMDRTAYEQYF; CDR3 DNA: TGTGCCAGCAGCTCGATGGACAGGACCGCCTACGAGCAGTACTTC
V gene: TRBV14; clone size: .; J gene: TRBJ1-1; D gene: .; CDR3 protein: CASSHKPEAFF; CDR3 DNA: TGTGCCAGCAGCCATAAGCCTGAAGCTTTCTTT
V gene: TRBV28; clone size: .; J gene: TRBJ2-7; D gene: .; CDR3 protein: CASSFLPSEQYF; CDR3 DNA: TGTGCCAGCAGTTTTCTCCCAAGCGAGCAGTACTTC
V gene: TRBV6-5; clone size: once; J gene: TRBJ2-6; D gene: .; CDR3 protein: CASSAEGSGANVLTF; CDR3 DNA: TGTGCCAGCAGTGCCGAGGGGTCTGGGGCCAACGTCCTGACTTTC
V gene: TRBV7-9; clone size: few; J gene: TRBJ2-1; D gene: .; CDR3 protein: CASSLSGSSYNEQFF; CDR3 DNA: TGTGCCAGCAGCCTTAGCGGAAGCTCCTACAATGAGCAGTTCTTC
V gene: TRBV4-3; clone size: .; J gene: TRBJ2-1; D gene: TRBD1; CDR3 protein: CASGPGQGDPRQFF; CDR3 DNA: TGCGCCAGCGGCCCGGGACAGGGTGATCCTCGGCAGTTCTTC
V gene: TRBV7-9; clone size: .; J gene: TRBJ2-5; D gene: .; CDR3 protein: CASSYIGLQETQYF; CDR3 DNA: TGTGCCAGCAGCTATATCGGACTCCAAGAGACCCAGTACTTC
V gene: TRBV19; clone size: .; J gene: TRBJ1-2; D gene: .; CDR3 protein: CASNLGRTLSGYTF; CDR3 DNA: TGTGCCAGTAATCTAGGACGGACTCTCTCCGGCTACACCTTC
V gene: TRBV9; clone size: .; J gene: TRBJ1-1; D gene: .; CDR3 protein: CASSPPDRTYTEAFF; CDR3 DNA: TGTGCCAGCAGCCCACCAGACAGGACTTACACTGAAGCTTTCTTT
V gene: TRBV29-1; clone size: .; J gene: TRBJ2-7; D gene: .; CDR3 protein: CSARSIIDEQYF; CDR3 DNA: TGCAGCGCCCGTTCGATAATCGACGAGCAGTACTTC
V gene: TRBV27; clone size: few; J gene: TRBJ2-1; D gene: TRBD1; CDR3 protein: CASSMSYGTVLNEQFF; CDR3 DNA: TGTGCCAGCAGTATGTCTTACGGGACAGTCCTCAATGAGCAGTTCTTC
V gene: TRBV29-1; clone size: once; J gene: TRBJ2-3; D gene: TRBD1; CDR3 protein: CSVDGTEDTDTQYF; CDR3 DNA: TGCAGCGTTGACGGGACAGAGGATACAGATACGCAGTATTTT
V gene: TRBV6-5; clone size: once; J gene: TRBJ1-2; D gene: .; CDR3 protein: CASSQNSNYGYTF; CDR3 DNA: TGTGCCAGCAGCCAGAATTCTAACTATGGCTACACCTTC
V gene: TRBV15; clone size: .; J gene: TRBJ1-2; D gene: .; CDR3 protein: CATSVESGLSINYGYTF; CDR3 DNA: TGTGCCACCAGCGTCGAATCGGGACTCTCCATTAACTATGGCTACACCTTC
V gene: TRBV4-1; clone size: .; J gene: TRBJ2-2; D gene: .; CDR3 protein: CASSQARTPGTGELFF; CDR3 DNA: TGCGCCAGCAGCCAAGCTCGGACCCCTGGGACCGGGGAGCTGTTTTTT
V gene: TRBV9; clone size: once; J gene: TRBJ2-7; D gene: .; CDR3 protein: CASSLGTPYEQYF; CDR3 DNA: TGTGCCAGCAGCTTGGGGACACCCTACGAGCAGTACTTC
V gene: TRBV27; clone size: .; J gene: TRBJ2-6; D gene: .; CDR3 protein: CASSLGAASGANVLTF; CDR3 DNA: TGTGCCAGCAGTCTAGGCGCGGCCTCTGGGGCCAACGTCCTGACTTTC
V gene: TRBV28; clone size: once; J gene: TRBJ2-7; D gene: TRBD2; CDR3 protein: CASSSRVLTSTYSYEQYF; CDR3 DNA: TGTGCCAGCAGCTCGCGCGTTCTGACTAGCACTTACTCCTACGAGCAGTACTTC
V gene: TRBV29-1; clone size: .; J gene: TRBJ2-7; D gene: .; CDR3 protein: CSVENRAYEQYF; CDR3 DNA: TGCAGCGTTGAGAACAGAGCCTACGAGCAGTACTTC